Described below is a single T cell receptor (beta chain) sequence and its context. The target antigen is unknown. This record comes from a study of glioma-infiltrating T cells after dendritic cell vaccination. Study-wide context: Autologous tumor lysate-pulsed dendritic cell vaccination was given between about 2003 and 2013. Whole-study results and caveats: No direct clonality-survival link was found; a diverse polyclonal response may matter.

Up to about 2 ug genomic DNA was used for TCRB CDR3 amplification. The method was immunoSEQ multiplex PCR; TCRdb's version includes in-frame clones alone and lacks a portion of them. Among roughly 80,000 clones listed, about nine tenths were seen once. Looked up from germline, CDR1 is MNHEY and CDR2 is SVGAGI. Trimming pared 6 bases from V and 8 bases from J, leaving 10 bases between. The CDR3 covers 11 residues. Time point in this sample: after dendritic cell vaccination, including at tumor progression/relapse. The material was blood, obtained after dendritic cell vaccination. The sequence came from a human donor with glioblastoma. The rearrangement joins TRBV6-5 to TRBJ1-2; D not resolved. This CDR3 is CASSPLSGYTF. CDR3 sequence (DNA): TGTGCCAGCAGCCCTTTGTCGGGCTACACCTTC.